Following are 15 T cell receptor beta chains from one sample sequenced in a study of blood T cells in healthy people across ages. Primers used in a second PCR of roughly 6 to 12 cycles were a sample-barcoded 5' primer and a J-beta primer mix. From the 5' RACE reads, TCRdb called clonotypes with MiXCR, one entry per CDR3 protein. The data hold hundreds of thousands of distinct CDR3 sequences, with around 50% observed a single time. Sequences were obtained from blood. Receptors originate from a man older than 75 in good health.

This clonotype has a count of ten or more. The junction departs from the called germline gene at one end, perhaps through a read error. V and J are TRBV20-1 and TRBJ2-5; D is undetermined. This CDR3 is 10 amino acids long. Germline V CDR1 and CDR2: DFQATT, SNEGSKA (reference sequence). The CDR3 is CSAGEETQYF. Here the CDR3 DNA reads TGCAGTGCTGGAGAAGAGACCCAGTACTTC.

The genes are TRBV27 and TRBJ2-3, with 10 nucleotides matching TRBD2. Germline assignment: CDR1 MNHEY and CDR2 SMNVEV (reference sequence). The length of the CDR3 is 17 residues. V shed 2 bases and J 3 bases; nucleotides not matched to a gene: 8. The CDR3 spells CASSLGFAAGGTDTQYF. In nucleotides, the CDR3 is TGTGCCAGCAGTTTAGGGTTTGCAGCGGGGGGGACAGATACGCAGTATTTT.

A few counts support this clonotype. The chain carries TRBV27 and TRBJ2-7, with TRBD1 as a possible D gene (6 bases). CDR3 length equals 16 residues. The germline V and J ends were trimmed by 5 bases and 4 bases, with 21 bases remaining between them. Germline V gene sequence: CDR1 MNHEY, CDR2 SMNVEV (reference sequence). Here the CDR3 reads CASSPTTRGEGYEQYF. Written as DNA, the CDR3 is TGTGCCAGCAGTCCCACAACCAGGGGTGAGGGATACGAGCAGTACTTC.

This clonotype was recorded a few times. The chain links TRBV5-1 to TRBJ2-3, with TRBD1 identical over 9 bases. V lost 5 bases, J lost 2 bases, and 6 bases stayed unmatched. From germline, CDR1 is SGHRS and CDR2 YFSETQ. This CDR3 has 15 residues. The CDR3, as DNA: TGCGCCAGCAGTTTGACAGGGGGATTCACAGATACGCAGTATTTT. This encodes CASSLTGGFTDTQYF.

About this clonotype: This could be a read error, since a much larger clone is one nucleotide away. The gene calls are TRBV9 and TRBJ2-3, with TRBD2 matching 8 bases. V dropped 0 bases and J dropped 4; count of bases not matched to a gene: 4. Germline-derived CDR1 and CDR2 are SGDLS and YYNGEE. This CDR3 spans 15 amino acids. The DNA of the CDR3 is TGTGCCAGCAGCGTAGTGGCGACTAGCGCAGATACGCAGTATTTT. It specifies CASSVVATSADTQYF.

The CDR3 loop is CSVGDRGTVNTGELFF. The CDR3 coding sequence is TGCAGCGTTGGTGATCGGGGCACCGTGAACACCGGGGAGCTGTTTTTT. The chain recombines TRBV29-1 with TRBJ2-2, with D perhaps matching TRBD1 or TRBD2 (5 bases each). The CDR3 length is 16 residues. CDR1 is SQVTM, CDR2 ANQGSEA, per germline. V was pared by 4 bases and J by 1 base, with 16 bases between.

This clonotype showed up just a few times. The CDR3 protein is CASSPGASRGEAFF. The CDR3 DNA reads as TGCGCCAGCAGCCCGGGGGCAAGCCGGGGTGAAGCTTTCTTT. The chain links TRBV4-3 to TRBJ1-1; TRBD1 is a possible D gene (6 bases). The CDR3 contains 14 residues. The germline CDR1 and CDR2 sequences are LGHNA and YSLEER. Trimming removed 4 bases at V and 7 bases at J, with 16 bases between.

Only a few counts were recorded for this clonotype. The chain has TRBV7-3 and TRBJ2-1; 11 bases fit TRBD2. The germline V gene encodes CDR1 SGHTA and CDR2 FQGTGA. Trimming took 5 bases from V and 7 from J; bases not matched to a gene: 13. The CDR3 extends over 17 amino acids. The CDR3 region is CASSLRPLAGGINEQFF. The DNA for the CDR3 is TGTGCCAGCAGCCTAAGGCCCCTAGCGGGAGGAATTAATGAGCAGTTCTTC.

This clonotype was seen a few times. J is TRBJ2-5 and V is TRBV4-2; D is possibly TRBD2 (6 bases). Trimming took off 0 bases at V and 5 bases at J, with 10 bases between the two ends. Per germline, CDR1 LGHNA and CDR2 YNFKEQ. This CDR3 contains 14 residues. The CDR3 reads CASSQDTSFETQYF. The CDR3 nucleotides are TGTGCCAGCAGCCAAGATACTAGCTTCGAGACCCAGTACTTC.

The V and J genes are TRBV9 and TRBJ2-5; D not resolved. Trimming cost V 5 bases and J 3 bases, with 11 bases left between them. Germline lookup yields CDR1 SGDLS and CDR2 YYNGEE. This CDR3 is built from 13 residues. CDR3 protein: CASSVFEEETQYF. CDR3 DNA sequence: TGTGCCAGCAGTGTCTTTGAGGAAGAGACCCAGTACTTC.

There are a few counts of this clonotype. The rearrangement joins TRBV9 to TRBJ2-1; 9 nucleotides agree with TRBD2. This CDR3 is 16 amino acids long. The ends lost 0 bases at V and 8 bases at J; junction bases unmatched: 9. CDR1 is SGDLS, CDR2 YYNGEE, per germline. The CDR3 coding sequence is TGTGCCAGCAGCGTAGGTCAGCGGGGGGCTAACGATGAGCAGTTCTTC. Translated, it gives CASSVGQRGANDEQFF.

The chain employs TRBV11-2 and TRBJ2-2; 8 bases agree with TRBD2. This CDR3 comprises 20 residues. Germline V gene data show CDR1 as SGHAT and CDR2 as FQNNGV. V lost 3 bases to trimming and J lost 0 bases; unmatched junction nucleotides: 15. The CDR3 region has the DNA TGTGCCAGCAGCTTGAACTCAGCAGGGACCGGGAGGGCGAACACCGGGGAGCTGTTTTTT. This gives the protein CASSLNSAGTGRANTGELFF.

Worth noting for this clonotype: This may come from a read error, since a much larger clone is one base off. The chain links TRBV20-1 to TRBJ1-4; D remains ambiguous. Trimming shortened V by 1 base and J by 2 bases, and 14 bases separated the two germline ends. There are 16 residues in the CDR3. CDR1 DFQATT and CDR2 SNEGSKA come from the germline V gene (reference sequence). The CDR3: CSARGDDSGTNEKLFF. The CDR3 nucleotides read TGCAGTGCTAGAGGTGACGACTCTGGCACTAATGAAAAACTGTTTTTT.

This chain uses TRBV29-1 with TRBJ2-3; D call uncertain. V was trimmed by 3 bases and J by 0 bases, leaving 19 bases between them. Germline lookup yields CDR1 SQVTM and CDR2 ANQGSEA. The CDR3 consists of 17 residues. Here the CDR3 DNA reads TGCAGCGTTGATGAACGCAGGACCGGAGCTAGCACAGATACGCAGTATTTT. Translation gives CSVDERRTGASTDTQYF.

CDR3 bases: TGCAGCCCGCCCCTAGGGGACAGGGACTTAATTAGACGACAAGAGACCCAGTACTTC. Translating gives CSPPLGDRDLIRRQETQYF. This rearrangement joins TRBV29-1 to TRBJ2-5; TRBD1 aligns across 9 bases. Germline V lookup: CDR1 SQVTM, CDR2 ANQGSEA. V dropped 8 bases and J dropped 2; count of bases not matched to a gene: 24. The CDR3 length is 19 residues.